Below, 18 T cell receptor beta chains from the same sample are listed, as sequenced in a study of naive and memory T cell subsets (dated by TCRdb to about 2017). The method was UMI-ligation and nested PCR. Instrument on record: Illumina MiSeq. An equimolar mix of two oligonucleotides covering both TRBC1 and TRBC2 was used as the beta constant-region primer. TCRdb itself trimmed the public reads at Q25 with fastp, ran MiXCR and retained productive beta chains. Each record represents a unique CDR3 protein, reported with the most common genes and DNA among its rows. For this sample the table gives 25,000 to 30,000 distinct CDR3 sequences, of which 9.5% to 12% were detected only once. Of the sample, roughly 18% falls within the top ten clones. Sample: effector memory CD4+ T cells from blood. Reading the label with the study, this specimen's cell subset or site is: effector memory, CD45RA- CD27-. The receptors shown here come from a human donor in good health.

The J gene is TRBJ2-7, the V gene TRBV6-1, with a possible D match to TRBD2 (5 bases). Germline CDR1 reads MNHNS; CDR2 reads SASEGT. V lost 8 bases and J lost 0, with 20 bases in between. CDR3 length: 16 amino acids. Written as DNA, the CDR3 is TGTGCCAGCGGCCCGACTCTCCGGAGGAGCTCCTACGAGCAGTACTTC. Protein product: CASGPTLRRSSYEQYF.

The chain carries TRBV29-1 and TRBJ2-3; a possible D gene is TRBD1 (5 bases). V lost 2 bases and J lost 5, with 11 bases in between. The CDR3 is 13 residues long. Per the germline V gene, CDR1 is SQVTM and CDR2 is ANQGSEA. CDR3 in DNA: TGCAGCGTTGAACAAGGGGTGGGAGATACGCAGTATTTT. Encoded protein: CSVEQGVGDTQYF.

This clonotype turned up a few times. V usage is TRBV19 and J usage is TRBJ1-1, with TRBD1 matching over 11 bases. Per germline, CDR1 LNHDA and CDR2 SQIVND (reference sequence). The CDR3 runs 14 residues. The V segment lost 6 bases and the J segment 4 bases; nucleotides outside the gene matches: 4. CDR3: CASRDRGPGTEAFF. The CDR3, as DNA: TGTGCCAGTAGGGACAGGGGGCCCGGCACTGAAGCTTTCTTT.

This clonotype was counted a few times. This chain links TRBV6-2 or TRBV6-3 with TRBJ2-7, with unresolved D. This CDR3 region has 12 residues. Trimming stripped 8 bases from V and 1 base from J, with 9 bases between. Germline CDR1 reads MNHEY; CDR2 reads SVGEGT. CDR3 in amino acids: CASGRTSYEQYF. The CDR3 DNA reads TGTGCCAGCGGACGGACGTCCTACGAGCAGTACTTC.

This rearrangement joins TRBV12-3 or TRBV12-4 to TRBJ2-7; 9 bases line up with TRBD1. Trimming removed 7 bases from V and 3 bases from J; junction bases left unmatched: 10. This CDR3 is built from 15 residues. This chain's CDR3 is CASTQNRGQGYEQYF. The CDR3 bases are TGTGCCAGCACCCAAAACAGGGGGCAAGGCTACGAGCAGTACTTC.

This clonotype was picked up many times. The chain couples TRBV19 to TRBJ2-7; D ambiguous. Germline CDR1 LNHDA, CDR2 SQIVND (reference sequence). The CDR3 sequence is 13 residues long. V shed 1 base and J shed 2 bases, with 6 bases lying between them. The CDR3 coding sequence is TGTGCCAGTAGTATAGTTGGGACCTACGAGCAGTACTTC. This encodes CASSIVGTYEQYF.

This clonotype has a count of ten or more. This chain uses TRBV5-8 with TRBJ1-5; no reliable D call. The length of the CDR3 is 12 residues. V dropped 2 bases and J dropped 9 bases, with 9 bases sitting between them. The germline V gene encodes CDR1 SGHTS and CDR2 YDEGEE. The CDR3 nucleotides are TGTGCCAGCAGCTTATTGATGCTGCCCCAGCATTTT. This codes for CASSLLMLPQHF.

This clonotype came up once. The DNA of the CDR3 is TGCAGTGCTAGAGAGGGATTTGCGTCCTACGAGCAGTACTTC. It is translated as CSAREGFASYEQYF. This chain uses TRBV20-1 with TRBJ2-7; D is unresolved. V dropped 0 bases and J dropped 1 base, with 10 bases sitting between them. CDR3 length equals 14 residues. The germline V gene has CDR1 DFQATT and CDR2 SNEGSKA (reference sequence).

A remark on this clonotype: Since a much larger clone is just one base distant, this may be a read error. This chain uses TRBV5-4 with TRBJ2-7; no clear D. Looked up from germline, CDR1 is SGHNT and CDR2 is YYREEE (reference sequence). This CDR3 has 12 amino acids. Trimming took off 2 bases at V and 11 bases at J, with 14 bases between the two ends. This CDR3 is CASSLTHGKKYF. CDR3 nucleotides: TGTGCCAGCAGCTTAACACATGGGAAAAAGTACTTC.

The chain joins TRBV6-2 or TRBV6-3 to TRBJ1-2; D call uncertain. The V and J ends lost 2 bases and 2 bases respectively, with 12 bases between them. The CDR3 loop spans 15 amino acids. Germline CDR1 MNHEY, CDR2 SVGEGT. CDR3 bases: TGTGCCAGCAGTTACGCGTCAGTCGTCAACTATGGCTACACCTTC. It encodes CASSYASVVNYGYTF.

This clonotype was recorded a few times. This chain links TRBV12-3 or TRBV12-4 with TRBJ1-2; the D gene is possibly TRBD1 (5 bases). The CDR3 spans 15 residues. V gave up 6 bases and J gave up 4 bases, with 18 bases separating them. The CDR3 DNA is TGTGCCAGCAGCCAAACAACCGGGACGCCCTATGGCTACACCTTC. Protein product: CASSQTTGTPYGYTF.

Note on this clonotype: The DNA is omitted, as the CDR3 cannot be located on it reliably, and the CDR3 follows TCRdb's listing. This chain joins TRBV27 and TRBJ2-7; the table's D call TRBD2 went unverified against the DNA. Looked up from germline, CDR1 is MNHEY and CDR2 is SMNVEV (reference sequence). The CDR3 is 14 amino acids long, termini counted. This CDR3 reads CASSSSRDSYEQYF.

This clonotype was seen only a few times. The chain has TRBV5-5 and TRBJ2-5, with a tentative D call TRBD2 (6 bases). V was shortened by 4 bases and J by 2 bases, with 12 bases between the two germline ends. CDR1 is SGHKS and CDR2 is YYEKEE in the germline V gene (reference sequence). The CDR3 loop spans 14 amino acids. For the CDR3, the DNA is TGTGCCAGCAGCGGAGGGACGCTACAAGAGACCCAGTACTTC. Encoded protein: CASSGGTLQETQYF.

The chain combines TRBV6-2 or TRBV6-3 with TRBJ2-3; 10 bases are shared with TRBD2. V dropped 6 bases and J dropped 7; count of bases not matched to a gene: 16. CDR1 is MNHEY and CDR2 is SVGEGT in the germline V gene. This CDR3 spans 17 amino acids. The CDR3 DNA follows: TGTGCCAGCAGCGCCCTTTTCTGGACTAGCGGAAGAAATACGCAGTATTTT. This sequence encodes CASSALFWTSGRNTQYF.

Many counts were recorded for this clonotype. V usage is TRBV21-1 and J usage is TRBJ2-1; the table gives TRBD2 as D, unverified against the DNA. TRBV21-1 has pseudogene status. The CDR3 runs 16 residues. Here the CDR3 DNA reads TGTGCCAGCAGCAAACCCCGAGCGGGAGCAAGGGATGAGCAGTTCTTC. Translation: CASSKPRAGARDEQFF.

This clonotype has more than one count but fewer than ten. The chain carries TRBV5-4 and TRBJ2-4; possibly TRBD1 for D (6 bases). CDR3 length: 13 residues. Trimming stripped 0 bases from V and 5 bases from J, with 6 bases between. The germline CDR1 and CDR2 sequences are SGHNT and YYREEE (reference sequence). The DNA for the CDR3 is TGTGCCAGCAGCTTGGGGACAGAAAACATTCAGTACTTC. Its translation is CASSLGTENIQYF.

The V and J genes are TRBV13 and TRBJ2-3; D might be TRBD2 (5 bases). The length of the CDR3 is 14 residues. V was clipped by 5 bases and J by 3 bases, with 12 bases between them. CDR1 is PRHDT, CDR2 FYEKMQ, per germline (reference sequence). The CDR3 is CASSDSRGTDTQYF. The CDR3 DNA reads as TGTGCCAGCAGCGACTCACGAGGGACAGATACGCAGTATTTT. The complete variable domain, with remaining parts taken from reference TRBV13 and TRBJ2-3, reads AAGVIQSPRHLIKEKRETATLKCYPIPRHDTVYWYQQGPGQDPQFLISFYEKMQSDKGSIPDRFSAQQFSDYHSELNMSSLELGDSALYFCASSDSRGTDTQYFGPGTRLTVL.

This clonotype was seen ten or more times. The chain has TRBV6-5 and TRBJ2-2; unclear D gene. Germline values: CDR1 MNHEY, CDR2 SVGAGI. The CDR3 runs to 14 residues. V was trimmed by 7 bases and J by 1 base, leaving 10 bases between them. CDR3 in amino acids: CASKVRRNTGELFF. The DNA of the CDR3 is TGTGCCAGCAAGGTCCGAAGGAACACCGGGGAGCTGTTTTTT.